The present T cell receptor (beta chain) was sequenced within a study of T cell changes during pregnancy in multiple sclerosis. The assay was immunoSEQ multiplex PCR, and TCRdb's table has in-frame clones only and misses some. This sample carries 65,000 to 95,000 clones, 85% to 95% of them seen once, and the ten largest clones take roughly 2.6%. The CDR3 loop spans 15 amino acids. From germline, CDR1 is MNHEY and CDR2 SVGAGI. J was trimmed by 1 base and V by 11 bases; bases with no gene match: 9. This receptor was taken from a female donor in good health, enrolled as a control in a pregnancy study. This chain connects TRBV6-5 to TRBJ1-2; 11 nucleotides line up with TRBD1. The source was peripheral blood, collected after pregnancy. The CDR3 region is CAVRDRGTYNYGYTF. The DNA of the CDR3 is TGTGCCGTCCGGGACAGGGGGACCTATAACTATGGCTACACCTTC.